These 25 T cell receptor beta chains came from one sample sequenced in a study of blood T cell repertoires in COVID-19. Measured with immunoSEQ multiplex PCR; TCRdb has only the in-frame clones, and not every one. The profile shows fewer than 400,000 clones, over 75% of them singletons. Sequences were obtained from PBMCs or T cells enriched from blood (not recorded which). The origin of the receptors is a man aged 30-40 years who had recovered from COVID-19.

The chain links TRBV5-1 to TRBJ1-1; the D is unclear. V was clipped by 0 bases and J by 4 bases, with 7 bases between them. Germline CDR1 is SGHRS and CDR2 is YFSETQ. There are 13 residues in the CDR3. The CDR3 is CASSLDGITEAFF. DNA for the CDR3: TGCGCCAGCAGCTTGGACGGGATCACTGAAGCTTTCTTT.

V and J are TRBV11-2 and TRBJ2-7; the match to TRBD2 covers 7 bases. This CDR3 has 15 residues. Germline V gives CDR1 SGHAT, CDR2 FQNNGV. The J segment lost 0 bases and the V segment lost 0 bases, leaving 2 bases of the junction unmatched. CDR3: CASSLEASGSYEQYF. The CDR3 DNA reads TGTGCCAGCAGCTTAGAGGCTAGCGGCTCCTACGAGCAGTACTTC.

The chain recombines TRBV12-3 or TRBV12-4 with TRBJ1-5, with D possibly matching TRBD1 (6 bases). This CDR3 is 13 amino acids long. The V gene lost 5 bases and the J gene lost 7 bases, with 12 bases spanning the gap. DNA for the CDR3: TGTGCCAGCAGTGGGGCAGGGGCACAGCCCCAGCATTTT. Translation gives CASSGAGAQPQHF.

The chain links TRBV20-1 to TRBJ2-5, with 7 bases that match TRBD2. V lost 5 bases to trimming and J lost 11 bases; unmatched junction nucleotides: 8. CDR3 length: 11 residues. Germline values: CDR1 DFQATT, CDR2 SNEGSKA (reference sequence). The CDR3 sequence: CSAPLAMVQYF. CDR3 DNA sequence: TGCAGTGCTCCACTAGCGATGGTGCAGTACTTC.

V and J are TRBV7-9 and TRBJ1-6; D might be TRBD1 (5 bases). V shed 5 bases and J shed 9 bases, with 20 bases lying between them. The CDR3 is 16 residues long. Germline CDR1 and CDR2: SEHNR and FQNEAQ (reference sequence). CDR3 sequence (DNA): TGTGCCAGCAGCCCCCTTTTTGGGGGGGTTCTTTCACCCCTCCACTTT. Its translation: CASSPLFGGVLSPLHF.

Note on this clone: Within the sample, other DNA sequences also encode this same CDR3. V and J are TRBV6-5 and TRBJ1-2; no reliable D call. The CDR3 contains 13 residues. Germline V gene lookup returns CDR1 MNHEY and CDR2 SVGAGI. Trimming pared 2 bases from V and 2 bases from J, leaving 6 bases between. CDR3 amino acids: CASSYGQNYGYTF. The CDR3 DNA reads TGTGCCAGCAGTTACGGGCAGAACTATGGCTACACCTTC.

The CDR3 sequence: CASRETGDETQYF. In nucleotides, the CDR3 is TGTGCCAGCAGGGAAACAGGGGATGAGACCCAGTACTTC. V is TRBV12-3 or TRBV12-4 and J is TRBJ2-5; 7 bases match TRBD1. V was clipped by 6 bases and J by 5 bases; unmatched bases: 6. The CDR3 contains 13 residues.

This clone appeared a single time. V is TRBV19 and J is TRBJ2-7; 7 bases line up with TRBD1. The CDR3 covers 14 residues. Germline V gene lookup returns CDR1 LNHDA and CDR2 SQIVND (reference sequence). Unmatched junction bases numbered 4, after V lost 4 bases and J lost 1 base. For the CDR3, the DNA is TGTGCCAGTAGTAGGGGGACAGAATCCTACGAGCAGTACTTC. It yields the protein CASSRGTESYEQYF.

The chain links TRBV7-9 to TRBJ2-5; 9 positions match TRBD2. V lost 1 base, J lost 5 bases, and 5 bases stayed unmatched. Germline V gene lookup returns CDR1 SEHNR and CDR2 FQNEAQ (reference sequence). This CDR3 spans 15 amino acids. The DNA for the CDR3 is TGTGCCAGCAGCTTAGGTAGCGGGGGAGGGGAGACCCAGTACTTC. This gives the protein CASSLGSGGGETQYF. Full variable domain (outside the CDR3, taken from reference TRBV7-9 and TRBJ2-5): DTGVSQNPRHKITKRGQNVTFRCDPISEHNRLYWYRQTLGQGPEFLTYFQNEAQLEKSRLLSDRFSAERPKGSFSTLEIQRTEQGDSAMYLCASSLGSGGGETQYFGPGTRLLVL.

As for this clone: Other DNA sequences in the same sample also yield this CDR3. The chain has TRBV24-1 and TRBJ1-2, with a tentative D call TRBD1 (6 bases). The CDR3 covers 12 residues. Trimming removed 1 base at V and 7 bases at J, with 6 bases between. Per germline, CDR1 KGHDR and CDR2 SFDVKD. In DNA form, the CDR3 reads TGTGCCACCAGTGATTTCAGGGGTGGCTACACCTTC. It encodes CATSDFRGGYTF.

The chain has TRBV10-3 and TRBJ1-2, with D unresolved. Germline V gene sequence: CDR1 ENHRY, CDR2 SYGVKD. V gave up 3 bases and J gave up 6 bases, with 2 bases separating them. This CDR3 comprises 10 residues. As DNA, the CDR3 is TGTGCCATCAGTGACGATGGCTACACCTTC. Translating gives CAISDDGYTF.

This chain connects TRBV29-1 to TRBJ1-5, with D unresolved. The CDR3 has 12 amino acids. Germline-derived CDR1 and CDR2 are SQVTM and ANQGSEA. With 4 bases removed from V and 3 bases from J, the gap between germline ends came to 7 bases. DNA for the CDR3: TGCAGCGTTGGCGGTATCAATCAGCCCCAGCATTTT. It specifies CSVGGINQPQHF.

The chain recombines TRBV24-1 with TRBJ1-5; D might be TRBD1 (6 bases). Germline assignment: CDR1 KGHDR and CDR2 SFDVKD. V was cut by 2 bases and J by 5 bases, with 6 bases left in between. This CDR3 spans 13 amino acids. The CDR3, as DNA: TGTGCCACCAGTGATTCAGGGGATCAGCCCCAGCATTTT. Translating gives CATSDSGDQPQHF.

Worth noting for this clone: Other nucleotide sequences from this sample produce the same CDR3. The gene calls are TRBV5-1 and TRBJ1-4, with TRBD1 matching over 10 bases. This CDR3 has 15 amino acids. The V segment lost 0 bases and the J segment 5 bases; nucleotides outside the gene matches: 1. CDR1 is SGHRS and CDR2 is YFSETQ in the germline V gene. The CDR3, as DNA: TGCGCCAGCAGCTTGGCGGGACAGGGGAATGAAAAACTGTTTTTT. It yields the protein CASSLAGQGNEKLFF.

This sequence joins TRBV24-1 and TRBJ1-2; TRBD1 matches at 12 bases. After removal of 3 bases from V and 3 bases from J, the junction contained 1 base not matched to a gene. The CDR3 consists of 15 residues. Germline V gene sequence: CDR1 KGHDR, CDR2 SFDVKD. The CDR3: CATSDGTGGYYGYTF. As DNA, the CDR3 is TGTGCCACCAGTGATGGGACAGGGGGCTACTATGGCTACACCTTC.

The chain recombines TRBV27 with TRBJ2-7, with a weak D call TRBD1 (6 bases). In germline, CDR1 is MNHEY, CDR2 SMNVEV (reference sequence). This CDR3 spans 15 amino acids. V gave up 5 bases and J gave up 4 bases, with 18 bases separating them. For the CDR3, the DNA is TGTGCCAGCAGTATTGACAGGTCCACGGCTTACGAGCAGTACTTC. It is translated as CASSIDRSTAYEQYF.

The chain has TRBV5-1 and TRBJ2-3; the match to TRBD1 covers 7 bases. Per germline, CDR1 SGHRS and CDR2 YFSETQ. V lost 3 bases and J lost 3; bases outside the gene matches: 10. The CDR3 runs 16 residues. The DNA of the CDR3 is TGCGCCAGCAGCTCCAATAGGGGGCTTGAAACAGATACGCAGTATTTT. This translates into CASSSNRGLETDTQYF.

The chain couples TRBV7-3 to TRBJ2-3; 7 bases line up with TRBD1. V shed 6 bases, J shed 6 bases, and the junction held 6 bases outside the gene matches. The V gene's germline CDR1 is SGHTA and CDR2 FQGTGA. The CDR3 has 13 residues. The CDR3 coding sequence is TGTGCCAGCAGTTCGACAGGGATGGATACGCAGTATTTT. It translates to CASSSTGMDTQYF. The full variable domain, in which reference TRBV7-3 and TRBJ2-3 provide the parts outside the CDR3, is GAGVSQTPSNKVTEKGKYVELRCDPISGHTALYWYRQSLGQGPEFLIYFQGTGAADDSGLPNDRFFAVRPEGSVSTLKIQRTERGDSAVYLCASSSTGMDTQYFGPGTRLTVL.

To note about this clone: One end of the junction does not line up with germline, which may come from a read error. The chain recombines TRBV28 with TRBJ1-6, with 8 bases aligning to TRBD1. From germline, CDR1 is MDHEN and CDR2 SYDVKM. The CDR3 is 11 residues long. The CDR3 sequence: CASLTGQGWDF. CDR3 nucleotide sequence: TGTGCCAGCTTAACTGGACAGGGATGGGACTTT.

This chain connects TRBV11-2 to TRBJ1-1, with D possibly matching TRBD1 (6 bases). The CDR3 consists of 13 residues. V gave up 2 bases and J gave up 3 bases, with 7 bases separating them. Per germline, CDR1 SGHAT and CDR2 FQNNGV. Written as DNA, the CDR3 is TGTGCCAGCAGCTTATACAGGGACACTGAAGCTTTCTTT. Its protein product is CASSLYRDTEAFF.

The chain employs TRBV28 and TRBJ1-2; the match to TRBD1 covers 7 bases. CDR3 length: 14 residues. The germline V gene encodes CDR1 MDHEN and CDR2 SYDVKM. The V and J ends lost 8 bases and 4 bases, in that order; junction bases with no gene match: 10. The CDR3 here is CASFPTGELYGYTF. DNA of the CDR3: TGTGCCAGCTTCCCTACAGGGGAACTCTATGGCTACACCTTC.

The chain links TRBV28 to TRBJ2-2, with TRBD1 identical over 8 bases. The germline V gene encodes CDR1 MDHEN and CDR2 SYDVKM. The CDR3 extends over 18 amino acids. V lost 3 bases to trimming and J lost 4 bases; unmatched junction nucleotides: 13. The CDR3 nucleotides are TGTGCCAGCAGTTTGGCAGGGGGCGGATCTCGGGGCACCGGGGAGCTGTTTTTT. Its translation: CASSLAGGGSRGTGELFF.

Only a few counts were recorded for this clone. The sample has other DNA sequences that encode this CDR3 too. The rearrangement links TRBV28 to TRBJ1-2, with 7 bases matching TRBD1. The CDR3 has 14 residues. CDR1 and CDR2 from the germline V gene are MDHEN and SYDVKM. The trim removed 2 bases at V and 0 bases at J, leaving 0 bases unmatched. CDR3 protein: CASSLGTANYGYTF. DNA of the CDR3: TGTGCCAGCAGTTTAGGGACAGCTAACTATGGCTACACCTTC.

This chain links TRBV18 with TRBJ1-1; 9 bases fit TRBD1. Per germline, CDR1 KGHSH and CDR2 LQKENI. There are 15 residues in the CDR3. Germline trimming cut 5 bases from V and 5 bases from J; bases unmatched to any gene: 9. The CDR3 sequence is CASSGRTGEKTEAFF. The DNA of the CDR3 is TGTGCCAGCTCAGGGAGGACAGGGGAGAAAACTGAAGCTTTCTTT.

With respect to this clone: Other DNA variants within this sample encode the same CDR3. V is TRBV29-1 and J is TRBJ2-5; 7 nucleotides agree with TRBD1. This CDR3 is built from 14 residues. Trimming cost V 6 bases and J 0 bases; bases outside gene matches: 7. Germline CDR1 is SQVTM and CDR2 is ANQGSEA. This CDR3 reads CSVDGTDYQETQYF. The CDR3 DNA sequence: TGCAGCGTGGACGGGACAGATTACCAAGAGACCCAGTACTTC.